The 11 T cell receptor beta chains in this list originate from one sample, sequenced in a study of cytomegalovirus exposure and HLA in healthy donors. The primer mix had 60 Vbeta and 13 Jbeta primers. Measured with immunoSEQ multiplex PCR; TCRdb has only the in-frame clones, and not every one. The sample lists tens of thousands of clones; approximately 80% were seen once. Sequencing was carried out using PBMCs. The receptors were gathered from a man aged 25-40 years in good health and CMV-seronegative.

The chain is built from TRBV28 and TRBJ1-6; D perhaps matches TRBD1 (5 bases). This CDR3 is built from 13 residues. V was shortened by 6 bases and J by 8 bases, with 11 bases between the two germline ends. Germline CDR1 MDHEN, CDR2 SYDVKM. DNA for the CDR3: TGTGCCAGCAGCCAGGGTGACGATTCACCCCTCCACTTT. The encoded protein is CASSQGDDSPLHF.

The J gene is TRBJ2-1, the V gene TRBV5-1, with 9 bases matching TRBD2. The germline CDR1 and CDR2 sequences are SGHRS and YFSETQ. The CDR3 is 15 amino acids. Losses at the gene ends were 1 base for V and 3 bases for J; bases not matched to a gene: 2. The CDR3 protein is CASSLSSGVYNEQFF. The CDR3, as DNA: TGCGCCAGCAGCTTGTCTAGCGGGGTCTACAATGAGCAGTTCTTC.

V usage is TRBV2 and J usage is TRBJ2-5; no clear D gene. CDR1 and CDR2 from the germline V gene are SNHLY and FYNNEI. The V end lost 4 bases, the J end lost 5 bases, and 8 bases lay between the germline ends. The CDR3 has 12 amino acids. The CDR3 nucleotides are TGTGCCAGCAGTGTAAACGGGGAGACCCAGTACTTC. Protein: CASSVNGETQYF.

The rearrangement uses TRBV7-3 and TRBJ1-2; 8 bases line up with TRBD1. CDR3 length: 18 residues. Germline assignment: CDR1 SGHTA and CDR2 FQGTGA. The V segment lost 4 bases and the J segment 1 base; nucleotides outside the gene matches: 14. CDR3 sequence reads: CASSSSIVTGAVNYGYTF. The CDR3 DNA is TGTGCCAGCAGCTCCTCTATCGTGACAGGGGCAGTTAACTATGGCTACACCTTC.

This clone has just one count. The J gene is TRBJ1-1, the V gene TRBV11-2; a weak D match, TRBD1 (6 bases). V gave up 1 base and J gave up 1 base, with 13 bases separating them. The CDR3 loop spans 16 amino acids. Germline-derived CDR1 and CDR2 are SGHAT and FQNNGV. The chain's CDR3 is CASSLGYRERNTEAFF. For the CDR3, the DNA is TGTGCCAGCAGCTTAGGGTACAGGGAAAGGAACACTGAAGCTTTCTTT.

The rearrangement links TRBV7-9 to TRBJ1-2; possibly TRBD1 for D (6 bases). The V and J ends lost 5 bases and 1 base respectively, with 20 bases between them. The CDR3 loop spans 17 amino acids. The germline V gene has CDR1 SEHNR and CDR2 FQNEAQ (reference sequence). In DNA form, the CDR3 reads TGTGCCAGCAGCGGTTTACACCGGGACACCAATAACTATGGCTACACCTTC. It specifies CASSGLHRDTNNYGYTF.

The J gene is TRBJ1-1, the V gene TRBV9; D gene unclear. Germline V gives CDR1 SGDLS, CDR2 YYNGEE. The CDR3 is made up of 15 amino acids. The germline V and J ends were trimmed by 0 bases and 4 bases, with 13 bases remaining between them. DNA for the CDR3: TGTGCCAGCAGCGTAGACGGACGGAGGATCACTGAAGCTTTCTTT. This gives the protein CASSVDGRRITEAFF.

The V gene is TRBV29-1, the J gene TRBJ2-1, with a weak D call TRBD2 (6 bases). CDR3 length equals 10 residues. The V end lost 3 bases, the J end lost 11 bases, and 8 bases lay between the germline ends. CDR1 is SQVTM, CDR2 ANQGSEA, per germline. This CDR3 is CSVDGGKQFF. The CDR3 DNA reads TGCAGCGTTGACGGGGGAAAGCAGTTCTTC.

The chain joins TRBV18 to TRBJ2-5; D is perhaps TRBD1 (6 bases). Germline assignment: CDR1 KGHSH and CDR2 LQKENI. Trimming removed 8 bases from V and 7 bases from J, with 26 bases in between. The CDR3 has 16 residues. CDR3 sequence: CASALQPGPGQWTQYF. The CDR3 DNA sequence: TGTGCCAGCGCACTACAACCCGGGCCAGGACAGTGGACCCAGTACTTC.

The CDR3 DNA is TGTGCCAGCCGGGGGCGGGGGTACACCGGGGAGCTGTTTTTT. Its protein product is CASRGRGYTGELFF. The J gene is TRBJ2-2, the V gene TRBV2; D might be TRBD2 (7 bases). Germline CDR1 reads SNHLY; CDR2 reads FYNNEI. The V and J ends lost 8 bases and 3 bases respectively, with 13 bases between them. The CDR3 has 14 amino acids. Using reference TRBV2 and TRBJ2-2 for the parts outside the CDR3, the full variable domain is EPEVTQTPSHQVTQMGQEVILRCVPISNHLYFYWYRQILGQKVEFLVSFYNNEISEKSEIFDDQFSVERPDGSNFTLKIRSTKLEDSAMYFCASRGRGYTGELFFGEGSRLTVL.

This rearrangement joins TRBV27 to TRBJ1-4; D gene ambiguous. Per germline, CDR1 MNHEY and CDR2 SMNVEV (reference sequence). The CDR3 consists of 13 residues. Trimming left V 3 bases short and J 5 bases short, with 7 bases between. CDR3: CASSFFLNEKLFF. In DNA form, the CDR3 reads TGTGCCAGCAGTTTTTTCCTAAATGAAAAACTGTTTTTT. The whole variable domain, filled in from reference TRBV27 and TRBJ1-4, reads EAQVTQNPRYLITVTGKKLTVTCSQNMNHEYMSWYRQDPGLGLRQIYYSMNVEVTDKGDVPEGYKVSRKEKRNFPLILESPSPNQTSLYFCASSFFLNEKLFFGSGTQLSVL.